The 22 T cell receptor beta chains given below trace back to one sample, sequenced in a study of beta chain features in type 1 diabetes. As every portion of the isolated RNA was reverse transcribed, the sequencing read expressed TCRB transcripts. TCRdb keeps only in-frame clones here, not all; method: immunoSEQ multiplex PCR. The data hold just over 150,000 clones, with over 8.5% observed a single time. Sequenced sample: central memory CD4+ T cells from blood. The source is a man in his late teens or twenties in good health.

This clone was detected only a few times. The chain is built from TRBV7-9 and TRBJ2-5; 8 bases line up with TRBD2. V lost 1 base, J lost 3 bases, and 4 bases stayed unmatched. Germline values: CDR1 SEHNR, CDR2 FQNEAQ (reference sequence). CDR3 length equals 15 residues. The CDR3 here is CASSLGSGTKETQYF. CDR3 nucleotide sequence: TGTGCCAGCAGCTTAGGTAGCGGGACTAAAGAGACCCAGTACTTC.

The rearrangement joins TRBV27 to TRBJ2-7; 8 positions match TRBD1. V was pared by 7 bases and J by 3 bases, with 2 bases of the junction left unmatched. The V gene's germline CDR1 is MNHEY and CDR2 SMNVEV (reference sequence). CDR3 length equals 12 residues. For the CDR3, the DNA is TGTGCCAGCATCACAGGGGGCTACGAGCAGTACTTC. This translates into CASITGGYEQYF.

This clone was counted between two and nine times. The V and J genes are TRBV5-1 and TRBJ2-7; 13 nucleotides match TRBD2. The germline V gene has CDR1 SGHRS and CDR2 YFSETQ. Trimming at V came to 4 bases and at J to 7 bases, leaving 8 bases not matched to a gene. This CDR3 is 15 amino acids long. The CDR3 nucleotides read TGCGCCAGCAGCCCACTAGCGGGAGGGCCAGGGGAGCAGTACTTC. As protein: CASSPLAGGPGEQYF.

This clone appeared a few times. The chain employs TRBV6-5 and TRBJ2-3; D is undetermined. Germline CDR1 is MNHEY and CDR2 is SVGAGI. Trimming stripped 6 bases from V and 4 bases from J, with 5 bases between. CDR3 size: 11 residues. CDR3 amino acids: CASRGSDTQYF. The CDR3 DNA follows: TGTGCCAGCAGAGGCTCAGATACGCAGTATTTT.

This clone was counted at least ten times. V and J are TRBV14 and TRBJ1-2; the match to TRBD1 covers 7 bases. This CDR3 has 16 residues. The junction had 11 bases not matched to a gene; V was cut back by 1 base and J by 6 bases. Per the germline V gene, CDR1 is SGHDN and CDR2 is FVKESK. As DNA, the CDR3 is TGTGCCAGCAGCCAAGGGGGTACCGGGACAGTCCATGGCTACACCTTC. This gives the protein CASSQGGTGTVHGYTF.

This clone has more than one count but fewer than ten. This chain uses TRBV28 with TRBJ1-2; 8 bases agree with TRBD1. The V and J ends lost 5 bases and 4 bases, in that order; junction bases with no gene match: 0. Per the germline V gene, CDR1 is MDHEN and CDR2 is SYDVKM. This CDR3 is 12 amino acids long. The CDR3 spells CASSDRGYGYTF. The CDR3 coding sequence is TGTGCCAGCAGTGACAGGGGCTATGGCTACACCTTC.

This clone has only a few counts. The V gene is TRBV5-1, the J gene TRBJ1-2; perhaps TRBD1 as D (6 bases). The CDR3 totals 14 residues. Germline values: CDR1 SGHRS, CDR2 YFSETQ. V was clipped by 4 bases and J by 5 bases, with 15 bases between them. This chain's CDR3 is CASSQQGRGYGYTF. The DNA for the CDR3 is TGCGCCAGCAGCCAGCAGGGGAGAGGGTATGGCTACACCTTC.

The chain employs TRBV16 and TRBJ2-7; TRBD1 might be the D (5 bases). This CDR3 comprises 14 residues. Trimming removed 4 bases at V and 2 bases at J, with 12 bases between. The germline gives CDR1 KGHSY, CDR2 FQNENV. CDR3 nucleotide sequence: TGTGCCAGCAGCCCTAGGGGCCTCGCCTACGAGCAGTACTTC. It translates to CASSPRGLAYEQYF.

This clone came up a few times. The rearrangement links TRBV5-4 to TRBJ2-1, with D unresolved. The CDR3 has 14 residues. Trimming shortened V by 0 bases and J by 7 bases, and 11 bases separated the two germline ends. The germline V gene has CDR1 SGHNT and CDR2 YYREEE (reference sequence). CDR3 in amino acids: CASSLVSRVNEQFF. CDR3 bases: TGTGCCAGCAGCTTGGTTTCTAGGGTAAATGAGCAGTTCTTC.

There are a few counts of this clone. The V gene is TRBV29-1, the J gene TRBJ2-3; either TRBD1 or TRBD2 may fit D (5 bases each). The ends were cut back, 7 bases at V and 2 bases at J, with 19 bases in the middle. This CDR3 comprises 15 residues. Germline V CDR1 and CDR2: SQVTM, ANQGSEA. The CDR3 region is CSALGLRGYTDTQYF. CDR3 sequence (DNA): TGCAGCGCCCTTGGGCTACGGGGCTACACAGATACGCAGTATTTT.

This clone was detected a few times. The chain recombines TRBV5-6 with TRBJ2-7; 7 bases are shared with TRBD1. This CDR3 has 13 residues. J lost 7 bases, V lost 1 base, and 5 bases had no gene match. Germline-derived CDR1 and CDR2 are SGHDT and YYEEEE. Here the CDR3 reads CASSLTGVGEQYF. Written as DNA, the CDR3 is TGTGCCAGCAGCTTGACAGGGGTGGGAGAGCAGTACTTC.

V is TRBV25-1 and J is TRBJ1-4; maybe TRBD1 (5 bases). This CDR3 region has 14 residues. V dropped 3 bases and J dropped 8 bases, with 13 bases sitting between them. Germline CDR1 and CDR2: MGHDK and SYGVNS. The CDR3 coding sequence is TGTGCCAGCAGTGACGGAAGGGGTGGGGAAAAACTGTTTTTT. Translation gives CASSDGRGGEKLFF.

This clone has just a few counts. The chain combines TRBV25-1 with TRBJ2-5; TRBD2 matches 9 bases. Germline CDR1 MGHDK, CDR2 SYGVNS. This CDR3 spans 15 amino acids. Trimming cost V 6 bases and J 1 base; bases outside gene matches: 6. The CDR3, as DNA: TGTGCCAGCAGGCTTCGCGGGGGGGCCCAAGAGACCCAGTACTTC. Protein sequence: CASRLRGGAQETQYF.

The genes are TRBV29-1 and TRBJ2-3, with D unclear. This CDR3 has 10 residues. V gave up 7 bases and J gave up 3 bases, with 5 bases separating them. CDR1 SQVTM and CDR2 ANQGSEA come from the germline V gene. DNA of the CDR3: TGCAGCGCGAGTACAGATACGCAGTATTTT. This codes for CSASTDTQYF.

This clone was observed a few times. V usage is TRBV9 and J usage is TRBJ2-3, with D unclear. The CDR3 spans 14 residues. Trimming stripped 0 bases from V and 3 bases from J, with 8 bases between. CDR1 SGDLS and CDR2 YYNGEE come from the germline V gene. CDR3 DNA: TGTGCCAGCAGCGTAGCCAGACAAACAGATACGCAGTATTTT. Translating it yields CASSVARQTDTQYF.

The chain has TRBV7-2 and TRBJ2-7, with a possible D match to TRBD1 (6 bases). The V and J ends lost 5 bases and 3 bases respectively, with 17 bases between them. The germline CDR1 and CDR2 sequences are SGHTA and FQGNSA. This CDR3 has 15 amino acids. CDR3 bases: TGTGCCAGCAGCCCCAGGGGCAGGGAACTCTACGAGCAGTACTTC. Translating gives CASSPRGRELYEQYF.

The chain links TRBV9 to TRBJ1-4, with unresolved D. Germline V lookup: CDR1 SGDLS, CDR2 YYNGEE. V was shortened by 0 bases and J by 8 bases, with 14 bases between the two germline ends. This CDR3 comprises 15 residues. CDR3 DNA sequence: TGTGCCAGCAGCGTAGCAACCGGTGTGGGCGAAAAACTGTTTTTT. Its translation is CASSVATGVGEKLFF.

This clone appeared a few times. The chain combines TRBV7-2 with TRBJ2-2; D unclear. Trimming cost V 5 bases and J 0 bases, with 4 bases left between them. This CDR3 region has 13 residues. The germline CDR1 and CDR2 sequences are SGHTA and FQGNSA. The CDR3 loop is CASSRTNTGELFF. Here the CDR3 DNA reads TGTGCCAGCAGCCGCACGAACACCGGGGAGCTGTTTTTT.

The table lists this clone with a few counts. V gene TRBV7-2 combines with J gene TRBJ1-5, with D perhaps matching TRBD1 (5 bases). Germline V CDR1 and CDR2: SGHTA, FQGNSA. The CDR3 is 15 amino acids. Trimming pared 3 bases from V and 7 bases from J, leaving 16 bases between. CDR3 sequence: CASSFSTVGEQPQHF. The CDR3 nucleotides are TGTGCCAGCAGCTTCTCGACAGTGGGGGAGCAGCCCCAGCATTTT.

The rearrangement joins TRBV11-2 to TRBJ2-2; no definite D call. The V and J ends lost 1 base and 4 bases respectively, with 10 bases between them. CDR1 is SGHAT and CDR2 is FQNNGV in the germline V gene. The CDR3 sequence is 15 residues long. The CDR3 protein is CASSLATGATGELFF. CDR3 sequence (DNA): TGTGCCAGCAGCTTAGCTACGGGTGCCACCGGGGAGCTGTTTTTT. Supplemented by reference TRBV11-2 and TRBJ2-2, the full variable domain reads EAGVAQSPRYKIIEKRQSVAFWCNPISGHATLYWYQQILGQGPKLLIQFQNNGVVDDSQLPKDRFSAERLKGVDSTLKIQPAKLEDSAVYLCASSLATGATGELFFGEGSRLTVL.

V is TRBV25-1 and J is TRBJ1-2; TRBD1 is a possible D gene (5 bases). CDR3 length: 14 amino acids. Trimming removed 2 bases at V and 3 bases at J, with 10 bases between. CDR1 and CDR2 (germline): MGHDK, SYGVNS. The CDR3 is CASSEVWGYYGYTF. CDR3 in DNA: TGTGCCAGCAGTGAAGTATGGGGGTACTATGGCTACACCTTC.

The CDR3 is CASRPRRGGDTQYF. CDR3 nucleotide sequence: TGTGCCAGCAGGCCCCGGAGGGGCGGAGATACGCAGTATTTT. This chain joins TRBV28 and TRBJ2-3; possibly TRBD2 for D (6 bases). Between the trimmed V and J ends, which lost 6 bases and 5 bases, there was a span of 15 bases. The germline V gene has CDR1 MDHEN and CDR2 SYDVKM. The CDR3 length is 14 residues.